This T cell receptor (beta chain) was recorded in a study of blood T cell repertoires in COVID-19. Only in-frame clones appear in the TCRdb table, and some are missing; sequencing was by immunoSEQ multiplex PCR. The table records 140,000 to 150,000 clones, approximately 80% of them present only once. Germline V gene data show CDR1 as SNHLY and CDR2 as FYNNEI. CDR3 size: 14 residues. Trimming left V 5 bases short and J 4 bases short, with 13 bases between. The sequenced sample consisted of peripheral blood. The gene calls are TRBV2 and TRBJ2-3; D gene unclear. This clonotype was sampled from a woman aged 60-70 years with acute or convalescent COVID-19. The CDR3 nucleotides are TGTGCCAGCAGTTCCCGAGTAACCTCAGATACGCAGTATTTT. Translating it yields CASSSRVTSDTQYF.